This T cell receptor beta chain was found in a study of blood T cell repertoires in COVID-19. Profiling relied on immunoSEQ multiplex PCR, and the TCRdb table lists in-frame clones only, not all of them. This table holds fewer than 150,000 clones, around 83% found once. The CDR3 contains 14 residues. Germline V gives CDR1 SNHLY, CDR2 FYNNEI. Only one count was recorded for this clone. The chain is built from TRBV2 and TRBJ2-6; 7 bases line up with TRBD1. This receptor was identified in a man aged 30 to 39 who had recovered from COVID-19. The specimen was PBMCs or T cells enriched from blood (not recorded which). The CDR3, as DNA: TGTGCAGGCAAGGGGGCACCTGGGGCCAACGTCCTGACTTTC. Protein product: CAGKGAPGANVLTF.